This TCR beta chain was captured in a study of beta chain features in type 1 diabetes. CDR1 is MRHNA and CDR2 is SNTAGT in the germline V gene. The CDR3 is made up of 17 amino acids. V dropped 0 bases and J dropped 4 bases, with 16 bases sitting between them. Since all of the isolated RNA was reverse transcribed, expressed TCRB transcripts were what got sequenced. Data came from immunoSEQ multiplex PCR; TCRdb stores just in-frame clones and leaves some out. The sample yields around 690,000 clones, around 12% seen once. Study-wide results and limits: Patients with type 1 diabetes carried fewer insertions and had more deletions at their VDJ junctions. Moderately but significantly shorter TCRB CDR3s were found in Type 1 diabetes patients in all four CD4+ subsets.

Sorting with CD45RO/CCR7/CD25/CD127/CD95/CD27 yielded naive, central memory, regulatory and stem-like memory CD4+ cells. Note on this clone: Its target is unknown.

Sequencing was performed on naive CD4+ T cells from blood. The chain carries TRBV6-4 and TRBJ2-1; weak D call: TRBD1 (5 bases). This TCR was recovered from a man aged 25 to 40 with type 1 diabetes. The CDR3 loop reads CASSDSSSRGRYNEQFF. The CDR3, as DNA: TGTGCCAGCAGTGACTCCTCAAGTAGGGGAAGATACAATGAGCAGTTCTTC.